This T cell receptor (beta chain) was profiled in a study of cytomegalovirus exposure and HLA in healthy donors. Regarding this clone: As yet, its antigen is unknown.

With 2 bases clipped from V and 5 bases from J, the junction kept 7 bases outside the gene matches. This CDR3 is 16 amino acids long. CDR1 and CDR2 from the germline V gene are SGDLS and YYNGEE. Both 60 Vbeta primers and 13 Jbeta primers went into the PCR. Data came from immunoSEQ multiplex PCR; TCRdb stores just in-frame clones and leaves some out. The sample shows over 150,000 clones, around 84% of them seen only once. Study results and limitations: Later on, an analysis tied about 17,000 TCR beta sequences to HLA alleles at 0.05 false discovery rate. Reportedly, HLA-A and HLA-B alleles of most subjects were accurately predicted from TCR beta.

The sequenced material came from PBMCs. This TCR came from a woman in her 40s in good health and CMV-seropositive. The chain links TRBV9 to TRBJ2-1, with 10 bases aligning to TRBD2. CDR3 sequence reads: CASSVTPGTSDNEQFF. Written as DNA, the CDR3 is TGTGCCAGCAGCGTGACTCCCGGGACTAGCGACAATGAGCAGTTCTTC.